Below, 19 T cell receptor beta chains from the same sample are listed, as sequenced in a study of T cells in women clearing cervical HPV infection. The data were produced by immunoSEQ multiplex PCR, yet TCRdb's version contains in-frame clones alone and is incomplete. This table holds roughly 49,000 clones. Specimen: blood buffy coat. These receptors were obtained from a woman between 18 and 69 years old with a cervical HPV16 infection that either progressed to CIN3+ or cleared (not recorded which).

Details on this clone: The read comes to an end 3 residues before the CDR3 does, leaving the germline J gene to fill in the end. V is TRBV28 and J is TRBJ2-7; 8 bases are shared with TRBD2. V was clipped by 5 bases and J by 2 bases; unmatched bases: 14. This CDR3 spans 17 amino acids. CDR1 and CDR2 from the germline V gene are MDHEN and SYDVKM. The CDR3 reads CASSPYRRGGPTYEQYF. The covered CDR3 bases are TGTGCCAGCAGTCCCTACCGTCGCGGGGGGCCAACCTACGAG.

Comment on this clone: The read terminates 3 residues before the CDR3 end, so the remaining end is supplied by the germline J gene. V usage is TRBV11-2 and J usage is TRBJ1-6; 8 nucleotides align to TRBD1. The J segment lost 7 bases and the V segment lost 8 bases, leaving 7 bases of the junction unmatched. The CDR3 consists of 14 residues. Germline V CDR1 and CDR2: SGHAT, FQNNGV. The part of the CDR3 DNA that was read is TGTGCCAGCTGGACCGGGACAGGCAATTCACCC. Protein sequence: CASWTGTGNSP. The entire CDR3 reads CASWTGTGNSPLHF.

Remarks on this clone: The read halts 3 residues ahead of the CDR3 end, with the missing end drawn from the germline J gene. The chain has TRBV10-2 and TRBJ2-2; D is ambiguous. The length of the CDR3 is 12 residues. Germline lookup yields CDR1 WSHSY and CDR2 SAAADI. V shed 3 bases and J shed 7 bases, with 6 bases lying between them. The sequenced part of the CDR3 DNA is TGCGCCAGCAGTGAACTTCTCGGGGAG. This codes for CASSELLGE. The complete CDR3 sequence is CASSELLGELFF.

Comments on this clone: The CDR3 end is not reached by the read, which stops 3 residues before it; the germline J gene fills it in. The V call is TRBV7-2, the J call TRBJ2-3, with D perhaps matching TRBD1 (5 bases). Germline loops: CDR1 SGHTA, CDR2 FQGNSA. Deletions cut 3 bases from V and 8 bases from J, with 15 bases between. This CDR3 region has 14 residues. The sequenced part of the CDR3 DNA is TGTGCCAGCAGCTTTGGGGCAGGGCAGCGTACG. Encoded protein: CASSFGAGQRT. The whole CDR3 is CASSFGAGQRTQYF.

Worth noting for this clone: The read ends 3 residues shy of where the CDR3 ends; the end is completed using the germline J gene. The genes are TRBV18 and TRBJ1-2, with 7 positions matching TRBD1. Germline CDR1 is KGHSH and CDR2 is LQKENI. The CDR3 is 17 amino acids. The CDR3 region is CASSPLTGDLAKNIYTF. Incomplete CDR3 DNA: TGTGCCAGCTCACCACTAACAGGGGATCTAGCCAAAAACATC.

CDR3 bases read: TGTGCCAGCAGCGCTAGCTTGGAGACG. As protein: CASSASLET. The whole CDR3 is CASSASLETQYF. The rearrangement links TRBV7-9 to TRBJ2-3; perhaps TRBD2 as D (5 bases). The read is 3 residues too short to cover the CDR3 end, so that end is filled in from the germline J gene. CDR3 length: 12 amino acids. Germline loops: CDR1 SEHNR, CDR2 FQNEAQ (reference sequence).

Regarding this clone: The read ends 3 residues shy of where the CDR3 ends; the end is completed using the germline J gene. The V and J genes are TRBV7-9 and TRBJ1-1, with a tentative D call TRBD1 (5 bases). V was cut by 4 bases and J by 4 bases, with 13 bases left in between. There are 14 residues in the CDR3. Per germline, CDR1 SEHNR and CDR2 FQNEAQ (reference sequence). The DNA read from the CDR3 is TGTGCCAGCAGCTCCAAGTGGGGGGGCACTGAA. It codes for CASSSKWGGTE. The entire CDR3 is CASSSKWGGTEAFF.

Remarks on this clone: Read sequence stops 3 residues before the CDR3 end, and the germline J gene provides the missing end. J is TRBJ1-2 and V is TRBV4-2, with a possible D match to TRBD1 (5 bases). CDR3 length: 15 amino acids. V dropped 1 base and J dropped 4 bases, with 13 bases sitting between them. Germline assignment: CDR1 LGHNA and CDR2 YNFKEQ. CDR3: CASSQAGGEVYGYTF. The sequenced CDR3 bases are TGTGCCAGCAGCCAAGCGGGGGGGGAGGTCTATGGC.

With respect to this clone: With the read ending 3 residues before the CDR3 end, the germline J gene is used to fill in that end. The chain uses TRBV7-9 and TRBJ2-4, with 7 bases identical to TRBD1. CDR3 size: 14 residues. CDR1 is SEHNR and CDR2 is FQNEAQ in the germline V gene (reference sequence). CDR3: CASSLETGVVGQYF. The sequenced part of the CDR3 DNA is TGTGCCAGCAGCTTAGAAACAGGGGTAGTGGGT.

Details on this clone: The CDR3 end lies 3 residues beyond the end of the read and is filled in from the germline J gene. The gene calls are TRBV19 and TRBJ2-1; maybe TRBD1 (6 bases). This CDR3 has 16 residues. V was pared by 0 bases and J by 7 bases, with 16 bases between. Looked up from germline, CDR1 is LNHDA and CDR2 is SQIVND (reference sequence). This CDR3 is CASSIDGQGPRNEQFF. The DNA read from the CDR3 is TGTGCCAGTAGTATAGACGGGCAGGGGCCTCGGAATGAG.

Notes on this clone: The read ends 3 residues early relative to the CDR3; the germline J gene fills the gap. The chain uses TRBV20-1 and TRBJ1-2; 7 bases line up with TRBD1. CDR3 length: 13 residues. Germline V CDR1 and CDR2: DFQATT, SNEGSKA (reference sequence). Partial CDR3 DNA: TGCAGTGCTAGCCGGACAGGCCAAGGAGGC. Its protein is CSASRTGQGG. The whole CDR3 is CSASRTGQGGYTF.

A note on this clone: Sequencing ends 3 residues short of the CDR3 end; the germline J gene provides the rest. This sequence joins TRBV7-6 and TRBJ1-1; D is undetermined. The CDR3 contains 11 residues. Germline assignment: CDR1 SGHVS and CDR2 FNYEAQ. CDR3 sequence reads: CASSTGDTAFF. The sequenced part of the CDR3 DNA is TGTGCCAGCAGCACTGGTGATACG.

The CDR3 region is CASSLTSGGSHYNDYTF. CDR3 DNA (partial): TGTGCCAGCAGCTTAACTAGCGGGGGTTCCCACTACAATGAC. This chain links TRBV7-3 with TRBJ1-2; a weak D match, TRBD1 (5 bases). Read sequence stops 3 residues before the CDR3 end, and the germline J gene provides the missing end. The length of the CDR3 is 17 residues. CDR1 and CDR2 (germline): SGHTA, FQGTGA.

The sequenced CDR3 bases are TGTGCCAGCAGCTTCTACAGCACAGATACG. This encodes CASSFYSTDT. The full CDR3 reads CASSFYSTDTQYF. The V and J genes are TRBV7-2 and TRBJ2-3; the D is unclear. The missing CDR3 end, 3 residues past where the read stops, is filled in from the germline J gene. Germline CDR1 is SGHTA and CDR2 is FQGNSA. Trimming shortened V by 3 bases and J by 0 bases, and 4 bases separated the two germline ends. The CDR3 contains 13 residues.

Concerning this clone: The read finishes 3 residues shy of the CDR3 end, and the germline J gene is used to complete it. V is TRBV18 and J is TRBJ2-2; the match to TRBD1 covers 7 bases. The CDR3 runs to 16 residues. Germline CDR1 is KGHSH and CDR2 is LQKENI. The covered CDR3 bases are TGTTCCACCAGAAGGGGACAGCCTACGAACACCGGGGAG. Translating gives CSTRRGQPTNTGE. The CDR3 in full is CSTRRGQPTNTGELFF.

Of note for this clone: The read terminates 3 residues before the CDR3 end, so the remaining end is supplied by the germline J gene. This chain connects TRBV18 to TRBJ2-5; D unresolved. Germline CDR1 is KGHSH and CDR2 is LQKENI. V was clipped by 1 base and J by 6 bases, with 6 bases between them. The CDR3 has 12 amino acids. The sequenced part of the CDR3 DNA is TGTGCCAGCTCACCACAGGGTCAGACC. This gives the protein CASSPQGQT. The full CDR3 sequence reads CASSPQGQTQYF.

CDR3 region: CSVGNRVGEQYF. CDR3 DNA, as far as it was read: TGCAGCGTCGGCAACAGGGTGGGCGAG. The rearrangement uses TRBV29-1 and TRBJ2-7; D may be TRBD1 (6 bases). The missing CDR3 end, 3 residues past where the read stops, is filled in from the germline J gene. The CDR3 sequence is 12 residues long. V lost 6 bases and J lost 6, with 15 bases in between. Germline CDR1 reads SQVTM; CDR2 reads ANQGSEA.

To note about this clone: The read comes to an end 3 residues before the CDR3 does, leaving the germline J gene to fill in the end. This chain connects TRBV5-1 to TRBJ2-7; a possible D gene is TRBD2 (6 bases). The V end lost 4 bases, the J end lost 6 bases, and 17 bases lay between the germline ends. The CDR3 has 14 residues. The germline V gene encodes CDR1 SGHRS and CDR2 YFSETQ. CDR3 DNA (partial): TGCGCCAGCAGCCCCCGGGGGAGTGGGATCGAG. Translation gives CASSPRGSGIE. The complete CDR3 sequence is CASSPRGSGIEQYF.

As to this clone: The read ends 3 residues early relative to the CDR3; the germline J gene fills the gap. The chain has TRBV11-2 and TRBJ1-2; no reliable D call. Germline assignment: CDR1 SGHAT and CDR2 FQNNGV. The CDR3 is 11 amino acids. The CDR3 loop reads CASSSTYDYTF. CDR3 bases read: TGTGCCAGCAGCTCCACCTACGAC. The complete variable domain, with remaining parts taken from reference TRBV11-2 and TRBJ1-2, reads EAGVAQSPRYKIIEKRQSVAFWCNPISGHATLYWYQQILGQGPKLLIQFQNNGVVDDSQLPKDRFSAERLKGVDSTLKIQPAKLEDSAVYLCASSSTYDYTFGSGTRLTVV.